The rows below give T cell receptor beta chains drawn from one sample of a study of T cells after yellow fever vaccination. TCRdb re-called the 5' RACE reads through MiXCR, storing one row per CDR3 protein. The repertoire holds around 320,000 distinct CDR3 sequences, approximately 4.3% seen once, with approximately 19% in the top ten. Sequenced here: PBMCs, sampled 15 days after the yellow fever booster vaccination. These receptors came from a man younger than 30 who received the YFV17D yellow fever vaccine. Both conserved end residues are part of each CDR3. D genes are given only for firm matches. Where a row states a size, it is once, few, many or the class of an expanded clone; other rows omit it.

cdr3_aa: CATSRDVLAGYYNEQFF
cdr3_nt: TGTGCCACCAGCAGAGATGTGCTAGCGGGGTACTACAATGAGCAGTTCTTC
clone_size: few
j_call: TRBJ2-1
d_call: TRBD2
v_call: TRBV15

cdr3_aa: CSAPVAGVNTQYF
cdr3_nt: TGCAGTGCTCCCGTGGCGGGAGTTAATACGCAGTATTTT
clone_size: many
j_call: TRBJ2-3
d_call: TRBD2
v_call: TRBV20-1

cdr3_aa: CASSSAIQGSYNEQFF
cdr3_nt: TGCGCCAGCAGCTCAGCCATACAGGGCTCCTACAATGAGCAGTTCTTC
clone_size: many
j_call: TRBJ2-1
d_call: -
v_call: TRBV5-1

cdr3_aa: CAISESRNEQFF
cdr3_nt: TGTGCCATCAGTGAGTCCCGTAATGAGCAGTTCTTC
clone_size: few
j_call: TRBJ2-1
d_call: -
v_call: TRBV10-3

cdr3_aa: CASGPRRFNEQFF
cdr3_nt: TGTGCCAGCGGGCCGCGCCGGTTCAATGAGCAGTTCTTC
clone_size: few
j_call: TRBJ2-1
d_call: -
v_call: TRBV19

cdr3_aa: CASSQDNRGSYNEQFF
cdr3_nt: TGTGCCAGCAGCCAAGATAATAGGGGCAGTTACAATGAGCAGTTCTTC
clone_size: many
j_call: TRBJ2-1
d_call: -
v_call: TRBV3-1

cdr3_aa: CASSPGLYTDTQYF
cdr3_nt: TGTGCCAGCAGCCCGGGACTTTACACAGATACGCAGTATTTT
clone_size: few
j_call: TRBJ2-3
d_call: -
v_call: TRBV7-3

cdr3_aa: CASSFWDRGGKLFF
cdr3_nt: TGTGCCAGCAGCTTTTGGGACAGGGGAGGAAAACTGTTTTTT
clone_size: -
j_call: TRBJ1-4
d_call: TRBD1
v_call: TRBV7-9

cdr3_aa: CAYRTVNTEAFF
cdr3_nt: TGTGCCTACCGGACGGTGAACACTGAAGCTTTCTTT
clone_size: many
j_call: TRBJ1-1
d_call: -
v_call: TRBV30

cdr3_aa: CASSPEGLGNEQFF
cdr3_nt: TGTGCCAGCAGCCCAGAGGGGTTAGGCAATGAGCAGTTCTTC
clone_size: -
j_call: TRBJ2-1
d_call: -
v_call: TRBV7-9

cdr3_aa: CASSLAGSVYGYTF
cdr3_nt: TGTGCCAGCAGCTTAGCCGGGTCAGTGTATGGCTACACCTTC
clone_size: many
j_call: TRBJ1-2
d_call: -
v_call: TRBV7-9

cdr3_aa: CASSYDREHTIYF
cdr3_nt: TGTGCCAGCAGTTACGACAGGGAGCACACCATATATTTT
clone_size: many
j_call: TRBJ1-3
d_call: TRBD1
v_call: TRBV6-5

cdr3_aa: CASRDGVSTDTQYF
cdr3_nt: TGTGCCAGCAGGGACGGCGTTTCGACAGATACGCAGTATTTT
clone_size: many
j_call: TRBJ2-3
d_call: -
v_call: TRBV7-3

cdr3_aa: CASSPSGVRETQYF
cdr3_nt: TGTGCCAGCAGCCCTTCAGGGGTGAGGGAGACCCAGTACTTC
clone_size: -
j_call: TRBJ2-5
d_call: -
v_call: TRBV9

cdr3_aa: CASSRSWGQETQYF
cdr3_nt: TGTGCCAGCAGCCGTTCGTGGGGCCAAGAGACCCAGTACTTC
clone_size: many
j_call: TRBJ2-5
d_call: -
v_call: TRBV7-2

cdr3_aa: CASSHGDRDAKNIQYF
cdr3_nt: TGCGCCAGCAGCCATGGTGACAGGGACGCCAAAAACATTCAGTACTTC
clone_size: few
j_call: TRBJ2-4
d_call: TRBD1
v_call: TRBV4-3

cdr3_aa: CASSLVAAASTDTQYF
cdr3_nt: TGCGCCAGCAGCTTGGTGGCAGCTGCTAGCACAGATACGCAGTATTTT
clone_size: many
j_call: TRBJ2-3
d_call: -
v_call: TRBV5-1

cdr3_aa: CSARSSGYGEQFF
cdr3_nt: TGCAGTGCTAGGTCTAGCGGGTATGGTGAGCAGTTCTTC
clone_size: few
j_call: TRBJ2-1
d_call: TRBD2
v_call: TRBV20-1

cdr3_aa: CASSPSGPSREAQYF
cdr3_nt: TGTGCCAGCAGCCCGTCCGGACCCAGCAGGGAAGCCCAGTACTTC
clone_size: -
j_call: TRBJ2-5
d_call: -
v_call: TRBV5-4

cdr3_aa: CSASLGGNEKLFF
cdr3_nt: TGCAGTGCTAGTTTGGGAGGGAATGAAAAACTGTTTTTT
clone_size: -
j_call: TRBJ1-4
d_call: -
v_call: TRBV20-1

cdr3_aa: CASSLRTDTNSPLHF
cdr3_nt: TGCGCCAGCAGCCTGAGGACAGATACTAATTCACCCCTCCACTTT
clone_size: -
j_call: TRBJ1-6
d_call: -
v_call: TRBV5-1

cdr3_aa: CASSSTRSRRGLSQYF
cdr3_nt: TGTGCCAGCAGCTCGACGCGATCTAGGCGTGGACTGTCGCAGTATTTT
clone_size: many
j_call: TRBJ2-3
d_call: -
v_call: TRBV7-2

cdr3_aa: CASSRGLAGESYNEQFF
cdr3_nt: TGTGCCAGCAGCCGGGGACTAGCGGGGGAATCCTACAATGAGCAGTTCTTC
clone_size: many
j_call: TRBJ2-1
d_call: TRBD2
v_call: TRBV7-6

cdr3_aa: CASSYVRDTEAFF
cdr3_nt: TGTGCCAGCAGTTATGTAAGGGACACTGAAGCTTTCTTT
clone_size: many
j_call: TRBJ1-1
d_call: -
v_call: TRBV6-6

cdr3_aa: CSGLKWETQYF
cdr3_nt: TGCAGCGGATTGAAGTGGGAGACCCAGTACTTC
clone_size: many
j_call: TRBJ2-5
d_call: -
v_call: TRBV29-1

cdr3_aa: CASSLVASGAVTGELFF
cdr3_nt: TGCGCCAGCAGCTTGGTGGCTAGCGGGGCGGTCACCGGGGAGCTGTTTTTT
clone_size: -
j_call: TRBJ2-2
d_call: TRBD2
v_call: TRBV5-1

cdr3_aa: CASSLRGQDGELFF
cdr3_nt: TGTGCCAGCAGCTTAAGGGGGCAAGACGGGGAGCTGTTTTTT
clone_size: many
j_call: TRBJ2-2
d_call: -
v_call: TRBV7-3

cdr3_aa: CASSSGPSSGNTIYF
cdr3_nt: TGTGCCAGCAGCTCGGGCCCCAGCTCTGGAAACACCATATATTTT
clone_size: many
j_call: TRBJ1-3
d_call: -
v_call: TRBV7-6

cdr3_aa: CASSDVGGSDQPQHF
cdr3_nt: TGTGCCAGCAGTGATGTCGGGGGTAGTGATCAGCCCCAGCATTTT
clone_size: many
j_call: TRBJ1-5
d_call: -
v_call: TRBV2

cdr3_aa: CSAARGTDTQYF
cdr3_nt: TGCAGCGCCGCCCGGGGGACAGATACGCAGTATTTT
clone_size: few
j_call: TRBJ2-3
d_call: -
v_call: TRBV29-1

cdr3_aa: CASRPPGQTSTDTQYF
cdr3_nt: TGTGCCAGCAGGCCGCCGGGACAGACTAGCACAGATACGCAGTATTTT
clone_size: many
j_call: TRBJ2-3
d_call: TRBD1
v_call: TRBV28

cdr3_aa: CASSQTRTPDNSPLHF
cdr3_nt: TGTGCCAGCAGCCAAACTCGGACACCAGACAATTCACCCCTCCACTTT
clone_size: few
j_call: TRBJ1-6
d_call: -
v_call: TRBV4-2

cdr3_aa: CASSISQGNIQYF
cdr3_nt: TGTGCCAGCAGTATATCGCAGGGTAACATTCAGTACTTC
clone_size: few
j_call: TRBJ2-4
d_call: -
v_call: TRBV12-3/TRBV12-4

cdr3_aa: CASSQGQAAILQRWSYGYTF
cdr3_nt: TGTGCCAGCAGCCAGGGTCAGGCCGCGATTCTCCAACGATGGTCATATGGCTACACCTTC
clone_size: -
j_call: TRBJ1-2
d_call: -
v_call: TRBV7-2

cdr3_aa: CSAREAGTSYEQYF
cdr3_nt: TGCAGTGCTAGAGAAGCCGGGACGTCGTACGAGCAGTACTTC
clone_size: -
j_call: TRBJ2-7
d_call: -
v_call: TRBV20-1

cdr3_aa: CASTILAGDPNEQFF
cdr3_nt: TGCGCCAGCACCATTCTAGCGGGGGATCCCAATGAGCAGTTCTTC
clone_size: many
j_call: TRBJ2-1
d_call: TRBD2
v_call: TRBV5-1

cdr3_aa: CASSLARGLTGELFF
cdr3_nt: TGTGCCAGCAGCTTAGCGAGGGGGCTCACCGGGGAGCTGTTTTTT
clone_size: few
j_call: TRBJ2-2
d_call: TRBD1
v_call: TRBV7-2

cdr3_aa: CASSHRDRIYEQYF
cdr3_nt: TGTGCCAGCAGTCACCGGGACAGGATCTACGAGCAGTACTTC
clone_size: many
j_call: TRBJ2-7
d_call: TRBD1
v_call: TRBV6-5

cdr3_aa: CSARKSGNSLSEQYF
cdr3_nt: TGCAGTGCTAGGAAATCCGGGAACAGTCTATCCGAGCAGTACTTC
clone_size: -
j_call: TRBJ2-7
d_call: -
v_call: TRBV20-1

cdr3_aa: CASSLERSGNTIYF
cdr3_nt: TGCGCCAGCAGCTTGGAGCGTTCTGGAAACACCATATATTTT
clone_size: -
j_call: TRBJ1-3
d_call: -
v_call: TRBV5-1

cdr3_aa: CASSHGRTSGGPSSYNEQFF
cdr3_nt: TGCGCCAGCAGCCATGGTCGGACTAGCGGGGGCCCTAGCTCCTACAATGAGCAGTTCTTC
clone_size: -
j_call: TRBJ2-1
d_call: TRBD2
v_call: TRBV5-1

cdr3_aa: CASRITDSLYNEQFF
cdr3_nt: TGTGCCAGTAGGATCACGGACAGCCTTTACAATGAGCAGTTCTTC
clone_size: few
j_call: TRBJ2-1
d_call: -
v_call: TRBV19

cdr3_aa: CASSAQTGFKNIQYF
cdr3_nt: TGTGCCAGCAGTGCTCAAACAGGCTTCAAAAACATTCAGTACTTC
clone_size: many
j_call: TRBJ2-4
d_call: -
v_call: TRBV7-2

cdr3_aa: CASSYQLTDTQYF
cdr3_nt: TGTGCCAGCAGTTACCAACTAACAGATACGCAGTATTTT
clone_size: many
j_call: TRBJ2-3
d_call: -
v_call: TRBV6-5

cdr3_aa: CASRAGTSTDTQYF
cdr3_nt: TGTGCCAGCAGGGCCGGGACTAGCACAGATACGCAGTATTTT
clone_size: many
j_call: TRBJ2-3
d_call: -
v_call: TRBV6-4

cdr3_aa: CSAEATSGGWSADTQYF
cdr3_nt: TGCAGTGCTGAGGCGACTAGCGGGGGTTGGTCGGCAGATACGCAGTATTTT
clone_size: -
j_call: TRBJ2-3
d_call: TRBD2
v_call: TRBV20-1

cdr3_aa: CASSPLGQNTEAFF
cdr3_nt: TGCGCCAGCAGCCCCCTTGGACAGAACACTGAAGCTTTCTTT
clone_size: many
j_call: TRBJ1-1
d_call: -
v_call: TRBV5-1

cdr3_aa: CASSQDVRGYNSPLHF
cdr3_nt: TGCGCCAGCAGCCAAGATGTACGGGGCTATAATTCACCCCTCCACTTT
clone_size: many
j_call: TRBJ1-6
d_call: -
v_call: TRBV4-1

cdr3_aa: CSVDLRGLEGTQYF
cdr3_nt: TGCAGCGTTGACCTAAGAGGACTCGAGGGGACCCAGTACTTC
clone_size: many
j_call: TRBJ2-5
d_call: -
v_call: TRBV29-1

cdr3_aa: CASSATGWNQPQHF
cdr3_nt: TGTGCCAGCAGCGCGACAGGGTGGAATCAGCCCCAGCATTTT
clone_size: -
j_call: TRBJ1-5
d_call: TRBD1
v_call: TRBV7-8

cdr3_aa: CASRATGDEQFF
cdr3_nt: TGTGCCAGCAGGGCCACGGGGGATGAGCAGTTCTTC
clone_size: few
j_call: TRBJ2-1
d_call: -
v_call: TRBV11-2

cdr3_aa: CASSSQGRQYNEQFF
cdr3_nt: TGCGCCAGCAGCTCACAGGGCCGTCAATACAATGAGCAGTTCTTC
clone_size: many
j_call: TRBJ2-1
d_call: -
v_call: TRBV5-1